Following are 16 T cell receptor beta chains from one sample sequenced in a study of regulatory T cells in long-lasting Graves disease. Stated time point: newly diagnosed GD, antithyroid drugs for less than 3 months. Generation of the TCR library employed RNA extracted from PBMCs. Investigators prepared the TCR beta libraries by applying iRepertoire HTBI primers and Arm-PCR of CDR3 regions. Each CDR3 protein is one row after TCRdb ran MiXCR on the multiplex PCR reads. The data hold 250,000 to 300,000 distinct CDR3 sequences, with 15% to 20% observed a single time. Another study also made use of these data, one on T cells in Graves' hyperthyroidism and ophthalmopathy.

The input for sequencing was peripheral blood mononuclear cells (PBMCs), taken at new diagnosis, from a patient treated with antithyroid drugs. Receptor source: a woman in her twenties or thirties with Graves disease.

The chain couples TRBV3-1 to TRBJ1-4, with D perhaps matching TRBD1 (6 bases). The CDR3 contains 17 residues. Germline V gives CDR1 LGHDT, CDR2 YNNKEL (reference sequence). The V end lost 0 bases, the J end lost 8 bases, and 19 bases lay between the germline ends. In DNA, the CDR3 is TGTGCCAGCAGCCAAGAAATTGGGGGCCTTAGGGGAGAAAAACTGTTTTTT. Its protein is CASSQEIGGLRGEKLFF.

With respect to this clonotype: This may arise from a read error, as a much more abundant clone is one base away. This CDR3 fails to terminate in the conserved phenylalanine or tryptophan, so it likely reflects a read error. The chain combines TRBV7-9 with TRBJ2-1, with 8 nucleotides matching TRBD2. Per the germline V gene, CDR1 is SEHNR and CDR2 is FQNEAQ (reference sequence). The CDR3 length is 16 residues. V trimming: 1 base; J trimming: 4 bases; junction bases outside the gene matches: 6. Here the CDR3 reads CASSLVRTSGYNEQFV. DNA of the CDR3: TGTGCCAGCAGCTTAGTGAGAACTAGCGGATACAATGAGCAGTTCGTC.

This clonotype has a count of ten or more. The chain links TRBV6-1 to TRBJ1-1, with 7 bases that match TRBD1. Germline CDR1 is MNHNS and CDR2 is SASEGT. J lost 5 bases, V lost 7 bases, and 16 bases had no gene match. The CDR3 totals 16 residues. The CDR3 loop reads CASTADGGRGSTEAFF. The DNA of the CDR3 is TGTGCCAGCACCGCCGACGGGGGCAGGGGGAGTACTGAAGCTTTCTTT.

This clonotype was recorded a few times. The chain carries TRBV6-1 and TRBJ1-3, with D perhaps matching TRBD1 (6 bases). The germline CDR1 and CDR2 sequences are MNHNS and SASEGT. V lost 3 bases and J lost 0, with 12 bases in between. CDR3 size: 16 residues. CDR3 in DNA: TGTGCCAGCAGTGAGGGGGCAGGACTCTCTGGAAACACCATATATTTT. It specifies CASSEGAGLSGNTIYF.

This clonotype was recorded many times. Mismatch with germline at one junction end may stem from a read error. The rearrangement links TRBV5-1 to TRBJ2-1; the D is unclear. CDR3 length: 14 amino acids. CDR1 is SGHRS and CDR2 is YFSETQ in the germline V gene. The CDR3 loop reads CASSHHGEVNEQFF. CDR3 bases: TGTGCCAGCAGCCATCATGGGGAAGTCAATGAGCAGTTCTTC.

This clonotype has at least ten counts. This chain joins TRBV11-2 and TRBJ1-2; D is uncertain. The germline V gene has CDR1 SGHAT and CDR2 FQNNGV. Trimming left V 1 base short and J 7 bases short, with 10 bases between. There are 13 residues in the CDR3. The CDR3 sequence: CASSLVTGSGYTF. The CDR3 bases are TGTGCCAGCAGCTTAGTTACGGGGTCTGGCTACACCTTC.

This clonotype was recorded at least ten times. The V call is TRBV12-3 or TRBV12-4, the J call TRBJ2-1; TRBD2 agrees at 12 bases. The DNA matches TRBJ2-5 better at its end, which makes the J call doubtful. The CDR3 consists of 16 residues. CDR3 nucleotides: TGTGCCAGCAGTCAAACTAGCGGGGGGTTCCAAGAGACCCAGTACTTC. It is translated as CASSQTSGGFQETQYF.

This clonotype was recorded at least ten times. The V gene is TRBV3-1, the J gene TRBJ2-3, with 11 nucleotides matching TRBD2. In germline, CDR1 is LGHDT, CDR2 YNNKEL (reference sequence). The CDR3 length is 15 residues. V shed 5 bases, J shed 5 bases, and the junction held 6 bases outside the gene matches. This chain's CDR3 is CASSTTSGGGDTQYF. The CDR3 coding sequence is TGTGCCAGCAGCACAACTAGCGGGGGTGGAGATACGCAGTATTTT.

This clonotype was observed many times. V is TRBV28 and J is TRBJ1-3, with D perhaps TRBD1 (5 bases). V lost 7 bases and J lost 3, with 19 bases in between. The CDR3 runs 16 residues. Germline V gene lookup returns CDR1 MDHEN and CDR2 SYDVKM. The CDR3 loop is CASKRGTFSGGNTIYF. CDR3 nucleotides: TGTGCCAGCAAGCGCGGGACTTTTAGCGGTGGAAACACCATATATTTT.

CDR3 in amino acids: CASSPLGLAGGETQYF. The CDR3 nucleotides read TGTGCCAGCAGCCCCCTTGGACTAGCGGGGGGGGAGACCCAGTACTTC. The chain has TRBV12-3 or TRBV12-4 and TRBJ2-5; 15 nucleotides line up with TRBD2. Trimming took 6 bases from V and 5 from J; bases not matched to a gene: 7. The CDR3 sequence is 16 residues long.

Many counts were recorded for this clonotype. This rearrangement joins TRBV5-1 to TRBJ1-5; maybe TRBD1 (6 bases). Trimming pared 0 bases from V and 7 bases from J, leaving 11 bases between. Per germline, CDR1 SGHRS and CDR2 YFSETQ. The CDR3 is 14 amino acids. The CDR3 sequence: CASSLGGGQQPQHF. For the CDR3, the DNA is TGCGCCAGCAGCTTGGGGGGGGGGCAACAGCCCCAGCATTTT. Filled out from reference TRBV5-1 and TRBJ1-5, the complete variable domain reads KAGVTQTPRYLIKTRGQQVTLSCSPISGHRSVSWYQQTPGQGLQFLFEYFSETQRNKGNFPGRFSGRQFSNSRSEMNVSTLELGDSALYLCASSLGGGQQPQHFGDGTRLSIL.

This clonotype came up many times. The J gene is TRBJ1-1, the V gene TRBV10-2; D call uncertain. This CDR3 has 14 residues. Trimming shortened V by 4 bases and J by 0 bases, and 9 bases separated the two germline ends. In germline, CDR1 is WSHSY, CDR2 SAAADI. This chain's CDR3 is CASSAGDLNTEAFF. The CDR3 bases are TGCGCCAGCAGTGCGGGCGACTTGAACACTGAAGCTTTCTTT.

About this clonotype: At one boundary the junction diverges from the germline segment, which might be a read error. In DNA form, the CDR3 reads TGTGCCAGCAGCTCCACCCCCCCCCACGAGCAGTATTTC. As protein: CASSSTPPHEQYF. The chain carries TRBV11-1 and TRBJ2-7; D is unresolved. The germline V gene has CDR1 SGHAT and CDR2 FQDESV (reference sequence). The CDR3 is 13 amino acids.

The sample holds many counts of this clonotype. The CDR3, as DNA: TGTGCCAGCAGCCCACGGGACATTCTTTACGAGCAGTACTTC. Its protein is CASSPRDILYEQYF. The V gene is TRBV7-9, the J gene TRBJ2-7; a possible D gene is TRBD1 (6 bases). The CDR3 consists of 14 residues. Deletions cut 5 bases from V and 4 bases from J, with 15 bases between. CDR1 and CDR2 from the germline V gene are SEHNR and FQNEAQ (reference sequence).

This clonotype was counted at least ten times. The rearrangement uses TRBV24-1 and TRBJ2-3, with 11 bases matching TRBD2. The CDR3 is 16 amino acids. Looked up from germline, CDR1 is KGHDR and CDR2 is SFDVKD. V trimming: 4 bases; J trimming: 5 bases; junction bases outside the gene matches: 7. CDR3 sequence: CATSDRIAGGLDTQYF. For the CDR3, the DNA is TGTGCCACCAGTGACCGGATAGCGGGGGGGTTAGATACGCAGTATTTT.

This clonotype appeared many times. V and J are TRBV5-4 and TRBJ1-1; perhaps TRBD1 as D (6 bases). Trimming shortened V by 1 base and J by 0 bases, and 7 bases separated the two germline ends. The CDR3 covers 14 residues. From germline, CDR1 is SGHNT and CDR2 YYREEE (reference sequence). CDR3 in amino acids: CASSLTGLNTEAFF. DNA of the CDR3: TGTGCCAGCAGCTTGACAGGGCTGAACACTGAAGCTTTCTTT.